The 15 T cell receptor beta chains listed next were all sequenced from one sample in a study of T-cell memory formation after mild COVID-19. Using its own MiXCR run on the 5' RACE reads, TCRdb lists one record per CDR3 protein. The table has some 65,000 distinct CDR3 sequences, approximately 15% seen once; the top ten hold roughly a third. Sequencing used PBMCs or a T cell subset sorted from them (not recorded which). The source is an adult woman who had mild COVID-19 (a few samples of this study predate the infection). Cell type and time point are not known.

This clonotype was seen only a few times. The CDR3 DNA reads as TGTGCCAGCAGTTTTTCCCAGGAATACGAGCAGTACTTC. Translation: CASSFSQEYEQYF. The chain employs TRBV27 and TRBJ2-7; D is undetermined. The germline CDR1 and CDR2 sequences are MNHEY and SMNVEV (reference sequence). The V end lost 3 bases, the J end lost 4 bases, and 10 bases lay between the germline ends. The CDR3 is made up of 13 amino acids.

V gene TRBV6-5 combines with J gene TRBJ1-2, with D maybe TRBD1 (6 bases). The CDR3 loop spans 13 amino acids. The ends were cut back, 2 bases at V and 7 bases at J, with 11 bases in the middle. Germline V gene sequence: CDR1 MNHEY, CDR2 SVGAGI. The CDR3 region is CASSYPGAVGYTF. The CDR3 bases are TGTGCCAGCAGTTACCCAGGGGCCGTTGGCTACACCTTC.

The table lists this clonotype with a few counts. This chain joins TRBV7-9 and TRBJ2-5, with D possibly being TRBD2 (6 bases). Germline V CDR1 and CDR2: SEHNR, FQNEAQ (reference sequence). Trimming removed 4 bases at V and 5 bases at J, with 14 bases between. The CDR3 contains 14 residues. The CDR3 protein is CASSWTTSHETQYF. DNA for the CDR3: TGTGCCAGCAGCTGGACTACCTCACACGAGACCCAGTACTTC.

V and J are TRBV4-1 and TRBJ2-7; D might be TRBD1 or TRBD2, each matching 5 bases. Looked up from germline, CDR1 is MGHRA and CDR2 is YSYEKL. Deletions cut 3 bases from V and 0 bases from J, with 9 bases between. This CDR3 contains 14 residues. CDR3 sequence: CASSHGTDSYEQYF. CDR3 DNA sequence: TGCGCCAGCAGCCATGGGACCGACTCCTACGAGCAGTACTTC.

The chain employs TRBV7-8 and TRBJ2-7; TRBD2 matches 7 bases. V dropped 3 bases and J dropped 3; count of bases not matched to a gene: 11. Looked up from germline, CDR1 is SGHVS and CDR2 is FQNEAQ. This CDR3 spans 16 amino acids. The CDR3 protein is CASSLDRLAGGYEQYF. Here the CDR3 DNA reads TGTGCCAGCAGCTTGGATCGACTAGCCGGGGGCTACGAGCAGTACTTC. Combining the CDR3 with reference TRBV7-8 and TRBJ2-7 gives the whole variable domain GAGVSQSPRYKVAKRGQDVALRCDPISGHVSLFWYQQALGQGPEFLTYFQNEAQLDKSGLPSDRFFAERPEGSVSTLKIQRTQQEDSAVYLCASSLDRLAGGYEQYFGPGTRLTVT.

The chain recombines TRBV5-1 with TRBJ1-2; D gene uncertain. CDR3 length equals 16 residues. Per germline, CDR1 SGHRS and CDR2 YFSETQ. Trimming removed 3 bases at V and 2 bases at J, with 17 bases between. CDR3 loop: CASSSADLFRNYGYTF. CDR3 coding DNA: TGCGCCAGCAGCTCTGCCGACCTTTTTAGGAACTATGGCTACACCTTC.

This clonotype has a handful of counts. The chain uses TRBV12-3 or TRBV12-4 and TRBJ2-5; D is ambiguous. Between the trimmed V and J ends, which lost 1 base and 5 bases, there was a span of 5 bases. The CDR3 extends over 12 amino acids. The CDR3 loop reads CASSLEGETQYF. The CDR3 coding sequence is TGTGCCAGCAGTTTAGAAGGGGAGACCCAGTACTTC.

This clonotype was counted between two and nine times. A read error may account for a junction end that differs from germline. This chain uses TRBV19 with TRBJ2-6, with D hard to call. The V gene's germline CDR1 is LNHDA and CDR2 SQIVND (reference sequence). The CDR3 runs 15 residues. The CDR3: CASSIGRFGANVLTF. The DNA of the CDR3 is TGTGCCAGCAGTATAGGGCGGTTCGGGGCCAACGTCCTGACTTTC.

The chain joins TRBV12-3 or TRBV12-4 to TRBJ2-5, with D possibly matching TRBD2 (5 bases). V was pared by 5 bases and J by 4 bases, with 11 bases between. The CDR3 runs to 13 residues. In DNA form, the CDR3 reads TGTGCCAGCAGTCCCGAGGGCTTAGAGACCCAGTACTTC. Translation: CASSPEGLETQYF.

This clonotype was detected only a few times. The rearrangement joins TRBV7-6 to TRBJ2-4; D may be TRBD1 or TRBD2 (6 bases each). The CDR3 runs to 11 residues. Germline assignment: CDR1 SGHVS and CDR2 FNYEAQ. With 3 bases removed from V and 16 bases from J, the gap between germline ends came to 13 bases. CDR3: CASSLAGQKYF. The CDR3 nucleotides read TGTGCCAGCAGCTTGGCGGGACAAAAATACTTC.

The chain employs TRBV4-3 and TRBJ1-1, with D hard to call. CDR1 and CDR2 (germline): LGHNA, YSLEER. This CDR3 has 15 residues. Trimming removed 1 base at V and 2 bases at J, with 11 bases between. The CDR3 sequence is CASSQVSVGNTEAFF. The CDR3 DNA sequence: TGCGCCAGCAGCCAAGTCTCGGTCGGAAACACTGAAGCTTTCTTT.

In this sample, this clonotype turned up once. The chain combines TRBV19 with TRBJ1-1; the D is unclear. V was pared by 3 bases and J by 4 bases, with 15 bases between. The CDR3 runs to 15 residues. CDR1 and CDR2 from the germline V gene are LNHDA and SQIVND (reference sequence). CDR3 in amino acids: CASSMRRRWTTEAFF. Written as DNA, the CDR3 is TGTGCCAGTAGTATGAGAAGAAGGTGGACCACTGAAGCTTTCTTT.

The V gene is TRBV7-9, the J gene TRBJ2-7; the D is unclear. This CDR3 comprises 15 residues. Trimming took off 5 bases at V and 7 bases at J, with 21 bases between the two ends. CDR1 and CDR2 (germline): SEHNR, FQNEAQ (reference sequence). The CDR3 region is CASSPDSLSLGEQYF. DNA for the CDR3: TGTGCCAGCAGCCCTGACTCCCTATCCCTCGGGGAGCAGTACTTC.

This clonotype was counted a few times. The J gene is TRBJ2-7, the V gene TRBV4-3; no clear D gene. Germline CDR1 LGHNA, CDR2 YSLEER. Trimming stripped 0 bases from V and 7 bases from J, with 10 bases between. The CDR3 contains 13 residues. The CDR3 nucleotides are TGCGCCAGCAGCCAAGACTGGGTAGGGGAGCAGTACTTC. It translates to CASSQDWVGEQYF.

The chain has TRBV11-2 and TRBJ2-1; maybe TRBD2 (6 bases). The length of the CDR3 is 15 residues. The ends were cut back, 1 base at V and 5 bases at J, with 12 bases in the middle. Germline CDR1 reads SGHAT; CDR2 reads FQNNGV. The CDR3 sequence is CASSLGLELNNEQFF. CDR3 coding DNA: TGTGCCAGCAGCTTAGGACTAGAACTCAACAATGAGCAGTTCTTC.